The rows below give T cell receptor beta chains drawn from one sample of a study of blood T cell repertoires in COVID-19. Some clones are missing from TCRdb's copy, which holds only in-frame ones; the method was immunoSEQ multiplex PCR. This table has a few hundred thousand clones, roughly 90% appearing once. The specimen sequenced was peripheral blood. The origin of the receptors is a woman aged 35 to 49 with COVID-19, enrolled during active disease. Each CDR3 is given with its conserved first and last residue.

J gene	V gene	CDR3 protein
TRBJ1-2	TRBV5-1	CASSLTSNYGYTF
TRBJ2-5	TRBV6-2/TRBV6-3	CASSYNSGGPAETQYF
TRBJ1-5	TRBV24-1	CATSDFKTGKGNQPQHF
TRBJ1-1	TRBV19	CASSIVRGAGVLNTEAFF
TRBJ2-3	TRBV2	CASSTGLGTDTQYF
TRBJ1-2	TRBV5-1	CASSPGQGEGYTF
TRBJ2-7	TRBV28	CASRGTGLFPYEQYF
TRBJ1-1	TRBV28	CASSPAVMKAFF
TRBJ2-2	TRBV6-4	CASSETSDTGELFF
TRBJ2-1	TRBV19	CASRMLGLAGTSSYNEQFF
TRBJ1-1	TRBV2	CASSGSLNTEAFF
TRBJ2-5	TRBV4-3	CASSQDAGPVETQYF
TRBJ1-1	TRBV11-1	CASSLTGTVWSEAFF
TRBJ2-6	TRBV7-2	CASSLGDRAISGANVLTF
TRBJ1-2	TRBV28	CASSLVGGSYGYTF
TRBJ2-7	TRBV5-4	CASSSDSYEQYF
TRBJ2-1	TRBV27	CASTSQIVDNYNEQFF
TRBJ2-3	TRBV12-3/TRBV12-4	CASSFADTQYF
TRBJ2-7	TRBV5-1	CASSLEQGWYEQYF
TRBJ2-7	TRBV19	CASSTGLGLALYEQYF
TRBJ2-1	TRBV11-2	CASSQAGTSVNEQFF
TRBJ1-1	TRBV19	CASIGQLSSEAFF
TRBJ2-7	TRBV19	CASSRPGQATYEQYF
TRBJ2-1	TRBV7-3	CASSLKADSYNEQFF
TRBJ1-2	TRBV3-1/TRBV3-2	CASSQVDFRGANYGYTF
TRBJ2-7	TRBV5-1	CASSLQQDEQYF
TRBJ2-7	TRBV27	CASSLTSGGTYEQYF
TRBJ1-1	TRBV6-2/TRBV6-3	CASSLVGVKAFF
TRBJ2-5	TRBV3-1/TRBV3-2	CASSQDIARQETQYF
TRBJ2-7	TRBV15	CATSRAGTGVYEQYF
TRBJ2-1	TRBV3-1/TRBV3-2	CASSRSSSYNEQFF
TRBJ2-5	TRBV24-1	CATSDWKGRVETQYF
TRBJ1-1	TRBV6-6	CASSKRQGTEAFF
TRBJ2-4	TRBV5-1	CASSLGASAKNIQYF
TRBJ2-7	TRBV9	CASSVGVGDYEQYF
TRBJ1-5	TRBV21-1	CASSKGAGQPQHF
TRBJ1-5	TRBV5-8	CASSSGFYSNQPQHF
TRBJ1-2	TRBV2	CASRTGGRTAYYGYTF
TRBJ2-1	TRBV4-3	CASSQGYGNEQFF
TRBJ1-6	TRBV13	CASSSRDRVNSPLHF
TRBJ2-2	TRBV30	CAWGGQSPGELFF
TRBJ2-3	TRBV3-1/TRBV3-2	CASSLNGRQDTDTQYF
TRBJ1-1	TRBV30	CAWATGTEAFF
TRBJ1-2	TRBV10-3	CAISESGDRGYGYTF
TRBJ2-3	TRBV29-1	CSVRGMVHSDTQYF
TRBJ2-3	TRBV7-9	CASSLNMGQLTDTQYF
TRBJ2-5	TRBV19	CASSYARETQYF
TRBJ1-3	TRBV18	CASSPSTGSTGNTIYF
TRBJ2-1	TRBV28	CASKELRARNNEQFF
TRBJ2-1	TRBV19	CASGGQLSYNEQFF
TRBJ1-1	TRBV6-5	CASSWRRGWENTEAFF
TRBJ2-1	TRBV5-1	CASSLELLAGGPGEQFF
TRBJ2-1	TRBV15	CATSRAESRGGNEQFF
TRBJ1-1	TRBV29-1	CSVAWGGGTEAFF
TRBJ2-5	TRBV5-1	CASTSGLAGGETQYF
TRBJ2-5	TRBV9	CASSGGGSYLETQYF
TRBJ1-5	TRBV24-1	CATSAADRVWEPQHF
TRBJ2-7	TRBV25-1	CASSEYGLAGAHEQYF
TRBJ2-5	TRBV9	CASSVAGTSGLETQYF